The 3 T cell receptor beta chains presented below share a single source sample, sequenced in a study of T cells after yellow fever vaccination. TCRdb fed the 5' RACE reads into MiXCR, producing one record per CDR3 protein. The table has 28,000 or so distinct CDR3 sequences, 3.5% to 5% seen once. Sequenced material: CD8+ T cells sorted from PBMCs, taken 5 days after the yellow fever booster vaccination. The receptors here all came from a man aged 25-45 years who received the YFV17D yellow fever vaccine.

This sequence joins TRBV7-8 and TRBJ2-1, with TRBD2 identical over 12 bases. The V and J ends lost 10 bases and 5 bases, in that order; junction bases with no gene match: 12. The germline V gene encodes CDR1 SGHVS and CDR2 FQNEAQ. The CDR3 is 16 amino acids. In DNA, the CDR3 is TGTGCCATCAATTCTTTCCGGACTAGCGGGAACAATGAGCAGTTCTTC. Translated, it gives CAINSFRTSGNNEQFF.

This clonotype was found many times. The chain employs TRBV29-1 and TRBJ2-7; D possibly uses TRBD1 or TRBD2 (5 bases each). Deletions cut 3 bases from V and 6 bases from J, with 12 bases between. Germline-derived CDR1 and CDR2 are SQVTM and ANQGSEA. The CDR3 spans 12 residues. CDR3 in DNA: TGCAGCGTTGACAGGGAGTTTGGCGAGCAGTACTTC. Its protein is CSVDREFGEQYF.

This clonotype has ten or more counts. The chain recombines TRBV25-1 with TRBJ2-5; D is perhaps TRBD2 (6 bases). This CDR3 region has 14 residues. In germline, CDR1 is MGHDK, CDR2 SYGVNS. V dropped 4 bases and J dropped 5 bases, with 14 bases sitting between them. The CDR3 nucleotides read TGTGCCAGCAGTGGACGTAGCGGTTCGGAGACCCAGTACTTC. It specifies CASSGRSGSETQYF.